A single sample is the source of the 9 T cell receptor beta chains below, sequenced in a study of T cell clonality in common variable immunodeficiency. Repertoires were generated with immunoSEQ multiplex PCR, while TCRdb's copy carries only in-frame clones and drops some. This sample comprises tens of thousands of clones, none seen once only. The sample consisted of peripheral blood mononuclear cells. These receptor sequences come from a person aged 18-70 years in good health.

There are many counts of this clone. The read is 3 residues too short to cover the CDR3 end, so that end is filled in from the germline J gene. The chain combines TRBV9 with TRBJ1-2; a possible D gene is TRBD1 (5 bases). The CDR3 is made up of 15 amino acids. Germline CDR1 is SGDLS and CDR2 is YYNGEE. V gave up 0 bases and J gave up 4 bases, with 13 bases separating them. Incomplete CDR3 DNA: TGTGCCAGCAGCGTAGAGGGGCAGGCCTCCTATGGC. The encoded protein is CASSVEGQASYG. The CDR3 in full is CASSVEGQASYGYTF. Together with reference TRBV9 and TRBJ1-2, the CDR3 gives the full variable domain: DSGVTQTPKHLITATGQRVTLRCSPRSGDLSVYWYQQSLDQGLQFLIQYYNGEERAKGNILERFSAQQFPDLHSELNLSSLELGDSALYFCASSVEGQASYGYTFGSGTRLTVV.

With respect to this clone: The DNA ends 3 residues before the CDR3 does, and the rest of the CDR3 is filled in from the germline J gene. The rearrangement uses TRBV18 and TRBJ2-2; either TRBD1 or TRBD2 may fit D (5 bases each). The CDR3 spans 16 residues. Germline CDR1 KGHSH, CDR2 LQKENI. The CDR3 spells CASSPDGRGDNEKLFF. CDR3 DNA, as far as it was read: TGTGCCAGCTCACCAGATGGTAGAGGGGATAATGAAAAG.

The table lists this clone with many counts. The read gets to within 3 residues of the CDR3 end, and the germline J gene fills in the rest. The chain links TRBV7-2 to TRBJ2-5; D is possibly TRBD1 (7 bases). CDR1 is SGHTA and CDR2 is FQGNSA in the germline V gene. The ends were cut back, 3 bases at V and 2 bases at J, with 10 bases in the middle. The CDR3 is 14 residues long. The DNA read from the CDR3 is TGTGCCAGCAGCTTCCAGGGGGGTCAAGAGACC. This gives the protein CASSFQGGQET. In full, the CDR3 is CASSFQGGQETQYF.

This clone came up a few times. The CDR3 extends 3 residues past the end of the read, so its final part is completed from the germline J gene. The rearrangement links TRBV18 to TRBJ1-2; TRBD1 matches at 7 bases. The CDR3 loop spans 15 amino acids. The germline CDR1 and CDR2 sequences are KGHSH and LQKENI. The CDR3 spells CASSQQGFSTDTYTF. Incomplete CDR3 DNA: TGTGCCAGCTCCCAACAGGGGTTCAGCACAGATACC.

Regarding this clone: The DNA ends 3 residues before the CDR3 does, and the rest of the CDR3 is filled in from the germline J gene. The rearrangement links TRBV2 to TRBJ1-5, with D hard to call. CDR3 size: 14 residues. CDR1 is SNHLY and CDR2 is FYNNEI in the germline V gene. V lost 5 bases, J lost 5 bases, and 13 bases lay in between. Incomplete CDR3 DNA: TGTGCCAGCAGTTACGGGGATTTCGATCAGCCC. Residues: CASSYGDFDQP. The whole CDR3 sequence is CASSYGDFDQPQHF.

In its sample, this clone was seen many times. The read is 3 residues too short to cover the CDR3 end, so that end is filled in from the germline J gene. The rearrangement uses TRBV11-3 and TRBJ2-7; D is unresolved. Germline CDR1 is SGHNT and CDR2 is YENEEA. Trimming cost V 0 bases and J 0 bases, with 6 bases left between them. The CDR3 is made up of 14 amino acids. CDR3 DNA, as far as it was read: TGTGCCAGCAGCTTAGACGGTAGCTCCTACGAG. Amino acids: CASSLDGSSYE. The CDR3 in full is CASSLDGSSYEQYF. Supplemented by reference TRBV11-3 and TRBJ2-7, the full variable domain reads EAGVVQSPRYKIIEKKQPVAFWCNPISGHNTLYWYLQNLGQGPELLIRYENEEAVDDSQLPKDRFSAERLKGVDSTLKIQPAELGDSAVYLCASSLDGSSYEQYFGPGTRLTVT.

This clone was observed at least ten times. The CDR3 end falls 3 residues outside the read, so it is completed with the germline J gene. This sequence joins TRBV2 and TRBJ2-5; 8 bases line up with TRBD1. Germline V gives CDR1 SNHLY, CDR2 FYNNEI. The CDR3 is made up of 12 amino acids. V dropped 6 bases and J dropped 5; count of bases not matched to a gene: 2. CDR3 DNA (partial): TGTGCCAGCAGGGACAGGGCCGAGACC. It codes for CASRDRAET. The whole CDR3 is CASRDRAETQYF.

This clone was detected many times. The junction departs from germline at one end; a sequencing error may be responsible. This chain's CDR3 is CASSPGLAGGYEQYF. The CDR3 DNA, read in part, is TGCGCCAGCAGCCCGGGACTAGCGGGGGGCTACGAG. The V and J genes are TRBV4-2 and TRBJ2-7, with TRBD2 matching 15 bases. The read is 3 residues too short to cover the CDR3 end, so that end is filled in from the germline J gene. The length of the CDR3 is 15 residues. Germline V lookup: CDR1 LGHNA, CDR2 YNFKEQ.

The sample holds many counts of this clone. The CDR3 end lies 3 residues beyond the end of the read and is filled in from the germline J gene. The chain combines TRBV18 with TRBJ2-2; TRBD1 is a possible D gene (5 bases). The CDR3 is made up of 15 amino acids. Per germline, CDR1 KGHSH and CDR2 LQKENI. Trimming removed 6 bases at V and 4 bases at J, with 15 bases between. Incomplete CDR3 DNA: TGTGCCAGCTCGCCGGATGTGGGGCGCACCGGGGAG. Protein sequence: CASSPDVGRTGE. The entire CDR3 sequence reads CASSPDVGRTGELFF.